The following is a T cell receptor (beta chain) sequence with its context. These data belong to a study of blood T cell repertoires in COVID-19. Trimming pared 3 bases from V and 1 base from J, leaving 10 bases between. The CDR3 runs to 14 residues. In germline, CDR1 is SNHLY, CDR2 FYNNEI. The repertoire was sequenced with immunoSEQ multiplex PCR; TCRdb's copy has only in-frame clones and lacks some. This table has about 280,000 clones, 88% appearing once. The TCR comes from a woman aged 55-69 years in a cohort exposed to, infected with or recovered from COVID-19 (not recorded which). This chain joins TRBV2 and TRBJ2-7; D unclear. The source material was PBMCs or T cells enriched from blood (not recorded which). The CDR3 DNA reads as TGTGCCAGCAGTGAGGGCAGTACGTCCTACGAGCAGTACTTC. Its translation is CASSEGSTSYEQYF.